One sample yielded the 13 T cell receptor beta chains listed below, sequenced in a study of blood T cell repertoires in COVID-19. Sequencing was performed with immunoSEQ multiplex PCR; in TCRdb, only in-frame clones are kept and a portion is missing. The sample holds 75,000 to 95,000 clones, around 81% seen once. Sequencing was performed on peripheral blood. These receptor sequences come from a man aged 60 to 69 with acute or convalescent COVID-19.

The chain is built from TRBV7-3 and TRBJ2-1; D is uncertain. The CDR3 runs 12 residues. V lost 5 bases and J 5 bases, leaving 7 bases between the germline ends. CDR1 is SGHTA and CDR2 is FQGTGA in the germline V gene. The chain's CDR3 is CASSPDNNEQFF. The DNA for the CDR3 is TGTGCCAGCAGCCCCGACAACAATGAGCAGTTCTTC.

J is TRBJ1-1 and V is TRBV6-5, with 8 bases matching TRBD1. CDR3 length: 13 residues. Germline V gives CDR1 MNHEY, CDR2 SVGAGI. The V and J ends lost 4 bases and 8 bases, in that order; junction bases with no gene match: 6. CDR3 DNA sequence: TGTGCCAGCAGTTCCTACCGACAGGGGGAAGCTTTCTTT. Translating gives CASSSYRQGEAFF.

The genes are TRBV9 and TRBJ1-5; D is perhaps TRBD1 (6 bases). Trimming took off 0 bases at V and 7 bases at J, with 14 bases between the two ends. The CDR3 loop spans 15 amino acids. The V gene's germline CDR1 is SGDLS and CDR2 YYNGEE. The CDR3 DNA reads TGTGCCAGCAGCGTAGAGGGCAGGGGTGGGCAGCCCCAGCATTTT. Amino acids: CASSVEGRGGQPQHF. The whole variable domain, remainder taken from reference TRBV9 and TRBJ1-5, is DSGVTQTPKHLITATGQRVTLRCSPRSGDLSVYWYQQSLDQGLQFLIQYYNGEERAKGNILERFSAQQFPDLHSELNLSSLELGDSALYFCASSVEGRGGQPQHFGDGTRLSIL.

The chain links TRBV18 to TRBJ2-1; 10 nucleotides align to TRBD2. Germline CDR1 reads KGHSH; CDR2 reads LQKENI. V lost 4 bases to trimming and J lost 2 bases; unmatched junction nucleotides: 8. The CDR3 loop spans 17 amino acids. This CDR3 reads CASSRSGGAGPYNEQFF. The CDR3 DNA sequence: TGTGCCAGCTCACGGAGCGGGGGGGCAGGACCCTACAATGAGCAGTTCTTC. The complete variable domain, with remaining parts taken from reference TRBV18 and TRBJ2-1, reads NAGVMQNPRHLVRRRGQEARLRCSPMKGHSHVYWYRQLPEEGLKFMVYLQKENIIDESGMPKERFSAEFPKEGPSILRIQQVVRGDSAAYFCASSRSGGAGPYNEQFFGPGTRLTVL.

This rearrangement joins TRBV6-1 to TRBJ1-3; D possibly corresponds to TRBD1 (5 bases). The V gene's germline CDR1 is MNHNS and CDR2 SASEGT. V was shortened by 2 bases and J by 5 bases, with 16 bases between the two germline ends. This CDR3 comprises 16 residues. CDR3 protein: CASSEQPGNLRNTIYF. Written as DNA, the CDR3 is TGTGCCAGCAGTGAACAGCCAGGGAATCTAAGAAACACCATATATTTT.

V is TRBV6-2 or TRBV6-3 and J is TRBJ1-5; 8 positions agree with TRBD1. Trimming cost V 2 bases and J 0 bases; bases outside gene matches: 9. The CDR3 has 18 residues. Germline CDR1 is MNHEY and CDR2 is SVGEGT. CDR3 nucleotide sequence: TGTGCCAGCAGTTACGTGGACAGGGAGATCTATAGCAATCAGCCCCAGCATTTT. Amino acids: CASSYVDREIYSNQPQHF.

The chain couples TRBV7-3 to TRBJ2-3; TRBD2 matches at 8 bases. Germline trimming cut 1 base from V and 2 bases from J; bases unmatched to any gene: 11. The CDR3 totals 18 residues. The germline V gene has CDR1 SGHTA and CDR2 FQGTGA. The CDR3 protein is CASSLRARGRGDTDTQYF. CDR3 in DNA: TGTGCCAGCAGCTTAAGGGCCAGAGGGCGGGGGGACACAGATACGCAGTATTTT. The whole variable domain, filled in from reference TRBV7-3 and TRBJ2-3, reads GAGVSQTPSNKVTEKGKYVELRCDPISGHTALYWYRQSLGQGPEFLIYFQGTGAADDSGLPNDRFFAVRPEGSVSTLKIQRTERGDSAVYLCASSLRARGRGDTDTQYFGPGTRLTVL.

The chain carries TRBV5-4 and TRBJ2-5; D uncertain. Per the germline V gene, CDR1 is SGHNT and CDR2 is YYREEE (reference sequence). This CDR3 has 12 residues. Trimming took off 1 base at V and 5 bases at J, with 6 bases between the two ends. The CDR3 region has the DNA TGTGCCAGCAGCTTGCTCGAGGAGACCCAGTACTTC. Amino acid sequence: CASSLLEETQYF. The full variable domain, completed using reference TRBV5-4 and TRBJ2-5, is ETGVTQSPTHLIKTRGQQVTLRCSSQSGHNTVSWYQQALGQGPQFIFQYYREEENGRGNFPPRFSGLQFPNYSSELNVNALELDDSALYLCASSLLEETQYFGPGTRLLVL.

The rearrangement links TRBV14 to TRBJ1-1; 9 bases line up with TRBD1. Germline loops: CDR1 SGHDN, CDR2 FVKESK. The CDR3 length is 17 residues. Trimming cost V 2 bases and J 0 bases; bases outside gene matches: 7. The CDR3 is CASSQQPGQGMNTEAFF. The CDR3, as DNA: TGTGCCAGCAGCCAACAACCGGGACAGGGAATGAACACTGAAGCTTTCTTT.

The gene calls are TRBV2 and TRBJ2-7; 7 nucleotides agree with TRBD1. This CDR3 comprises 14 residues. The germline CDR1 and CDR2 sequences are SNHLY and FYNNEI. With V trimmed by 6 bases and J by 2 bases, 7 bases remained unmatched. CDR3 nucleotides: TGTGCCAGCAGGCAGGGACAGCTAACCTACGAGCAGTACTTC. Protein sequence: CASRQGQLTYEQYF.

The sample holds a few counts of this clone. V gene TRBV19 combines with J gene TRBJ1-5, with D maybe TRBD1 (6 bases). From germline, CDR1 is LNHDA and CDR2 SQIVND (reference sequence). This CDR3 has 14 amino acids. V gave up 9 bases and J gave up 4 bases, with 16 bases separating them. The CDR3 reads CASSGTFGNQPQHF. CDR3 nucleotide sequence: TGTGCCAGCTCAGGGACATTCGGGAATCAGCCCCAGCATTTT.

This sequence joins TRBV10-3 and TRBJ2-5; tentatively, D is TRBD2 (5 bases). V was shortened by 0 bases and J by 5 bases, with 13 bases between the two germline ends. Germline assignment: CDR1 ENHRY and CDR2 SYGVKD. CDR3 size: 15 residues. The CDR3 is CAISESRDSAETQYF. Here the CDR3 DNA reads TGTGCCATCAGTGAGTCGAGGGATTCAGCGGAGACCCAGTACTTC.

This chain connects TRBV4-1 to TRBJ1-2; D gene unclear. This CDR3 comprises 15 residues. Trimming left V 1 base short and J 1 base short, with 10 bases between. Germline values: CDR1 MGHRA, CDR2 YSYEKL. DNA of the CDR3: TGCGCCAGCAGCCAAGGAGTACCGATTAACTATGGCTACACCTTC. This encodes CASSQGVPINYGYTF.